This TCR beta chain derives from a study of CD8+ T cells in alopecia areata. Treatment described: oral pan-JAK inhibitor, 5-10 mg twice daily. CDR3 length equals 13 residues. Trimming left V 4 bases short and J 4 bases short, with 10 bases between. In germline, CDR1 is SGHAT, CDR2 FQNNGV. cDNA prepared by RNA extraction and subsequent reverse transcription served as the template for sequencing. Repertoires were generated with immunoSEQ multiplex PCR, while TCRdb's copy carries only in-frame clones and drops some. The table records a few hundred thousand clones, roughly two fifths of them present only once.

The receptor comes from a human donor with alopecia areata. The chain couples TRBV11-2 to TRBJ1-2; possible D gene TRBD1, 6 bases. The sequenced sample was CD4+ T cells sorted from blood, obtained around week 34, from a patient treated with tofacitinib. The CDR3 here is CASSSGGVYGYTF. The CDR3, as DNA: TGTGCCAGCAGCTCGGGGGGCGTCTATGGCTACACCTTC.